This entry lists 25 T cell receptor beta chains sequenced from one sample in a study of PD-1 blockade in classical Hodgkin lymphoma. Relapse was seen in all patients after autologous stem cell transplantation, and brentuximab vedotin exposure was variable. Produced via immunoSEQ multiplex PCR; TCRdb's table is partial and in-frame only. The sample contains over 25,000 clones, over 55% of which appear only once. Here the sequenced sample was peripheral blood mononuclear cells (PBMCs), taken before the second cycle of nivolumab. These receptors all come from a human donor with classical Hodgkin lymphoma.

The V call is TRBV5-6, the J call TRBJ2-7; 8 bases line up with TRBD1. The CDR3 length is 14 residues. V lost 2 bases to trimming and J lost 3 bases; unmatched junction nucleotides: 4. Germline V gene lookup returns CDR1 SGHDT and CDR2 YYEEEE. CDR3 sequence (DNA): TGTGCCAGCAGCTTCGGACAGGGTATCTACGAGCAGTACTTC. Translated: CASSFGQGIYEQYF.

The chain uses TRBV5-1 and TRBJ2-3, with D unresolved. With 1 base removed from V and 3 bases from J, the gap between germline ends came to 6 bases. Germline CDR1 and CDR2: SGHRS and YFSETQ. The CDR3 is made up of 13 amino acids. This CDR3 is CASSLSLTDTQYF. For the CDR3, the DNA is TGCGCCAGCAGCTTGAGTTTAACAGATACGCAGTATTTT.

The chain joins TRBV5-1 to TRBJ1-6, with TRBD1 matching 7 bases. Looked up from germline, CDR1 is SGHRS and CDR2 is YFSETQ. V was pared by 0 bases and J by 5 bases, with 2 bases of the junction left unmatched. This CDR3 comprises 15 residues. As DNA, the CDR3 is TGCGCCAGCAGCTTGGAGGGGGCGGATAATTCACCCCTCCACTTT. Translated: CASSLEGADNSPLHF.

The J gene is TRBJ1-5, the V gene TRBV6-6; D gene unclear. The germline gives CDR1 MNHNY, CDR2 SVGAGI (reference sequence). Deletions cut 0 bases from V and 5 bases from J, with 5 bases between. This CDR3 has 13 residues. CDR3 sequence reads: CASSYSFHQPQHF. CDR3 DNA: TGTGCCAGCAGTTACTCGTTCCATCAGCCCCAGCATTTT.

The chain uses TRBV9 and TRBJ2-2; possibly TRBD1 for D (5 bases). The V gene's germline CDR1 is SGDLS and CDR2 YYNGEE. V gave up 5 bases and J gave up 7 bases, with 6 bases separating them. This CDR3 is built from 11 residues. The CDR3 sequence is CASRQGGELFF. The CDR3 DNA is TGTGCCAGCAGGCAGGGCGGGGAGCTGTTTTTT.

This clone appeared a few times. The chain is built from TRBV6-5 and TRBJ2-5; D remains ambiguous. The CDR3 sequence is 12 residues long. V was pared by 2 bases and J by 2 bases, with 3 bases between. Per germline, CDR1 MNHEY and CDR2 SVGAGI. This CDR3 is CASSYRQETQYF. The CDR3 DNA reads as TGTGCCAGCAGTTACCGGCAAGAGACCCAGTACTTC.

The chain recombines TRBV2 with TRBJ2-1, with TRBD1 matching 8 bases. This CDR3 region has 17 residues. With 2 bases clipped from V and 2 bases from J, the junction kept 8 bases outside the gene matches. Germline V lookup: CDR1 SNHLY, CDR2 FYNNEI. This chain's CDR3 is CASSEITTGGPYNEQFF. In DNA form, the CDR3 reads TGTGCCAGCAGTGAAATAACAACAGGGGGACCCTACAATGAGCAGTTCTTC.

There are a few counts of this clone. This same CDR3 is encoded by further DNA sequences in the sample. V usage is TRBV27 and J usage is TRBJ2-1, with TRBD2 matching 16 bases. Per germline, CDR1 MNHEY and CDR2 SMNVEV (reference sequence). Losses at the gene ends were 6 bases for V and 10 bases for J; bases not matched to a gene: 6. This CDR3 contains 15 residues. In DNA form, the CDR3 reads TGTGCCAGCAGCCCGGGACTAGCGGGGGGGCGGGAGCAGTTCTTC. This sequence encodes CASSPGLAGGREQFF.

V usage is TRBV28 and J usage is TRBJ2-1; TRBD1 aligns across 8 bases. The CDR3 is 18 amino acids. V gave up 5 bases and J gave up 7 bases; unmatched junction bases: 19. Germline-derived CDR1 and CDR2 are MDHEN and SYDVKM. This CDR3 reads CASSPSTGPRQGKNEQFF. The CDR3 DNA reads as TGTGCCAGCAGTCCAAGTACGGGGCCAAGACAGGGGAAAAATGAGCAGTTCTTC.

This sequence joins TRBV23-1 and TRBJ2-1; D is possibly TRBD2 (5 bases). TRBV23-1 is filed as an ORF, its function uncertain. V was shortened by 4 bases and J by 0 bases, with 28 bases between the two germline ends. The CDR3 is 21 residues long. This CDR3 is CASSPVLGAANKTISYNEQFF. As DNA, the CDR3 is TGCGCCAGCAGTCCTGTCCTAGGAGCGGCCAATAAGACTATCTCCTACAATGAGCAGTTCTTC.

This clone was counted a few times. The rearrangement links TRBV6-1 to TRBJ2-5; 10 bases are a match to TRBD1. CDR1 and CDR2 from the germline V gene are MNHNS and SASEGT. The CDR3 contains 18 residues. J gave up 7 bases and V 0 bases, and 14 bases lay outside the gene matches. CDR3 sequence: CASSEAAREDRGKTTQYF. The CDR3 nucleotides read TGTGCCAGCAGTGAAGCGGCGAGGGAGGACAGGGGGAAGACGACCCAGTACTTC.

This clone is medium-sized within its sample. The chain joins TRBV6-5 to TRBJ1-3; D not resolved. The CDR3 spans 14 residues. V was clipped by 6 bases and J by 1 base, with 10 bases between them. Germline V CDR1 and CDR2: MNHEY, SVGAGI. The CDR3 DNA reads TGTGCCAGCAGGGCCACAGCTTCTGGAAACACCATATATTTT. This translates into CASRATASGNTIYF.

The J gene is TRBJ2-7, the V gene TRBV10-3; 7 nucleotides line up with TRBD1. V dropped 3 bases and J dropped 2; count of bases not matched to a gene: 7. The CDR3 length is 15 residues. The germline CDR1 and CDR2 sequences are ENHRY and SYGVKD. The CDR3 DNA sequence: TGTGCCATCAGTGATCCGCCAGGGGGAACCTACGAGCAGTACTTC. Encoded protein: CAISDPPGGTYEQYF.

This CDR3 reads CASSPSQGAGEKLFF. The DNA of the CDR3 is TGTGCCAGCTCACCCTCACAGGGGGCGGGTGAAAAACTGTTTTTT. The rearrangement links TRBV18 to TRBJ1-4; 9 nucleotides agree with TRBD1. This CDR3 spans 15 amino acids. Germline V gene data show CDR1 as KGHSH and CDR2 as LQKENI. Trimming removed 3 bases from V and 7 bases from J; junction bases left unmatched: 6.

The chain joins TRBV7-2 to TRBJ2-3; 11 positions agree with TRBD2. With 5 bases clipped from V and 3 bases from J, the junction kept 4 bases outside the gene matches. From germline, CDR1 is SGHTA and CDR2 FQGNSA. The CDR3 contains 15 residues. CDR3 loop: CASSLSGGETDTQYF. The CDR3 DNA is TGTGCCAGCAGCCTTAGCGGGGGGGAAACAGATACGCAGTATTTT.

The rearrangement links TRBV15 to TRBJ2-1, with a possible D match to TRBD2 (7 bases). The CDR3 totals 17 residues. Germline loops: CDR1 LNHNV, CDR2 YYDKDF (reference sequence). V was cut by 1 base and J by 2 bases, with 15 bases left in between. The CDR3 coding sequence is TGTGCCACCAGCAGAGCCAGGGGCGGGGGACCCTACAATGAGCAGTTCTTC. Translation: CATSRARGGGPYNEQFF.

This clone was observed once. The chain links TRBV29-1 to TRBJ1-2; 11 positions agree with TRBD1. Trimming removed 5 bases from V and 7 bases from J; junction bases left unmatched: 6. Germline loops: CDR1 SQVTM, CDR2 ANQGSEA. The CDR3 sequence is 13 residues long. The CDR3 is CSVPDRGLSGYTF. CDR3 sequence (DNA): TGCAGCGTTCCGGACAGGGGGCTCTCTGGCTACACCTTC. Full variable domain (outside the CDR3, taken from reference TRBV29-1 and TRBJ1-2): SAVISQKPSRDICQRGTSLTIQCQVDSQVTMMFWYRQQPGQSLTLIATANQGSEATYESGFVIDKFPISRPNLTFSTLTVSNMSPEDSSIYLCSVPDRGLSGYTFGSGTRLTVV.

The genes are TRBV7-6 and TRBJ2-7, with 7 bases aligning to TRBD1. This CDR3 has 14 amino acids. Losses at the gene ends were 5 bases for V and 2 bases for J; bases not matched to a gene: 6. Per the germline V gene, CDR1 is SGHVS and CDR2 is FNYEAQ. The CDR3: CASSPGTVPYEQYF. DNA for the CDR3: TGTGCCAGCAGCCCCGGGACAGTGCCCTACGAGCAGTACTTC. Full variable domain (remainder filled in from reference TRBV7-6 and TRBJ2-7): GAGVSQSPRYKVTKRGQDVALRCDPISGHVSLYWYRQALGQGPEFLTYFNYEAQQDKSGLPNDRFSAERPEGSISTLTIQRTEQRDSAMYRCASSPGTVPYEQYFGPGTRLTVT.

This sequence joins TRBV2 and TRBJ1-3; D is unclear. The V and J ends lost 5 bases and 0 bases respectively, with 17 bases between them. In germline, CDR1 is SNHLY, CDR2 FYNNEI. The CDR3 is made up of 17 amino acids. The chain's CDR3 is CASSPSTNSISGNTIYF. The CDR3 coding sequence is TGTGCCAGCAGTCCCAGTACAAATTCAATCTCTGGAAACACCATATATTTT.

The CDR3 sequence: CSARRSEQFF. The CDR3 DNA reads TGCAGTGCTAGACGCAGTGAGCAGTTCTTC. The genes are TRBV20-1 and TRBJ2-1; D is unclear. V lost 2 bases to trimming and J lost 9 bases, with 5 bases between them. This CDR3 is built from 10 residues. CDR1 and CDR2 from the germline V gene are DFQATT and SNEGSKA (reference sequence).

The CDR3, as DNA: TGCAGTGTCACCGGGGGAAACATTCAGTACTTC. Protein: CSVTGGNIQYF. The V call is TRBV20-1, the J call TRBJ2-4; possibly TRBD2 for D (6 bases). CDR1 and CDR2 from the germline V gene are DFQATT and SNEGSKA (reference sequence). The CDR3 loop spans 11 amino acids. V was cut by 7 bases and J by 6 bases, with 10 bases left in between.

The V and J genes are TRBV4-1 and TRBJ1-2; D is ambiguous. From germline, CDR1 is MGHRA and CDR2 YSYEKL. V was shortened by 4 bases and J by 8 bases, with 20 bases between the two germline ends. The CDR3 loop spans 15 amino acids. The CDR3 sequence: CASSPSEAPDWGYTF. For the CDR3, the DNA is TGCGCCAGCAGCCCATCAGAGGCCCCGGATTGGGGCTACACCTTC.

This clone showed up just a few times. V gene TRBV7-8 combines with J gene TRBJ2-1, with a possible D match to TRBD1 (5 bases). The CDR3 sequence is 16 residues long. Trimming removed 1 base at V and 4 bases at J, with 14 bases between. The germline gives CDR1 SGHVS, CDR2 FQNEAQ. CDR3: CASSLEVQGSYNEQFF. CDR3 coding DNA: TGTGCCAGCAGCTTAGAGGTCCAGGGCAGTTACAATGAGCAGTTCTTC. Variable domain in full (rest from reference TRBV7-8 and TRBJ2-1): GAGVSQSPRYKVAKRGQDVALRCDPISGHVSLFWYQQALGQGPEFLTYFQNEAQLDKSGLPSDRFFAERPEGSVSTLKIQRTQQEDSAVYLCASSLEVQGSYNEQFFGPGTRLTVL.

The rearrangement joins TRBV6-5 to TRBJ2-1; 8 bases match TRBD2. The V gene end was trimmed by 7 bases and the J gene end by 5 bases; junction bases not matched to a gene: 4. The CDR3 contains 13 residues. The germline V gene encodes CDR1 MNHEY and CDR2 SVGAGI. The CDR3 DNA reads as TGTGCCAGCAAGCCACTAGCGGACAATGAGCAGTTCTTC. This gives the protein CASKPLADNEQFF.

This chain joins TRBV2 and TRBJ2-7, with D possibly TRBD1 on 6 matching bases. Per the germline V gene, CDR1 is SNHLY and CDR2 is FYNNEI. The CDR3 has 15 amino acids. V was trimmed by 3 bases and J by 0 bases, leaving 12 bases between them. The CDR3 spells CASSEGADSSYEQYF. The CDR3, as DNA: TGTGCCAGCAGTGAGGGGGCCGACAGCTCCTACGAGCAGTACTTC.